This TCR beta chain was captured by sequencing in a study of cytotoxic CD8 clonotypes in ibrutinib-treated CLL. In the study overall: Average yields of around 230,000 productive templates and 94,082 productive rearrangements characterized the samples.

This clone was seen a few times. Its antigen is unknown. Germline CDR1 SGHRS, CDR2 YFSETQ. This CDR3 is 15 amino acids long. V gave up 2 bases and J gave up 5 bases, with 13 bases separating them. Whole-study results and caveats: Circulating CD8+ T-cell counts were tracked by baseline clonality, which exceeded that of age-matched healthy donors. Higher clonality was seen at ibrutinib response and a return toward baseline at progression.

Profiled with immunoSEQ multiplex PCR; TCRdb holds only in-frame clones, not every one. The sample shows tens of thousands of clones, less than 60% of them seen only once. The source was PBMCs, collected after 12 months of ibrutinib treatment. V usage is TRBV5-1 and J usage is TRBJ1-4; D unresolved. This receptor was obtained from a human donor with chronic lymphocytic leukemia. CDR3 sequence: CASSLWSGPNEKLFF. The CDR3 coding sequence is TGCGCCAGCAGCTTATGGTCTGGGCCCAATGAAAAACTGTTTTTT.